This T cell receptor (beta chain) stems from a study of technical replicates of blood from a handful of donors. V lost 2 bases, J lost 7 bases, and 11 bases lay in between. The CDR3 is 12 residues long. Looked up from germline, CDR1 is SQVTM and CDR2 is ANQGSEA. Repertoires were generated with immunoSEQ multiplex PCR, while TCRdb's copy carries only in-frame clones and drops some. The table has about 72,000 clones, about nine tenths seen once. The TCR was taken from a human donor in good health. The gene calls are TRBV29-1 and TRBJ1-2; possibly TRBD1 for D (6 bases). Sequencing used T cells isolated from PBMCs. CDR3 coding DNA: TGCAGCGTTGAATGGGGGCGTGCTGGCTACACCTTC. It translates to CSVEWGRAGYTF. Together with reference TRBV29-1 and TRBJ1-2, the CDR3 gives the full variable domain: SAVISQKPSRDICQRGTSLTIQCQVDSQVTMMFWYRQQPGQSLTLIATANQGSEATYESGFVIDKFPISRPNLTFSTLTVSNMSPEDSSIYLCSVEWGRAGYTFGSGTRLTVV.